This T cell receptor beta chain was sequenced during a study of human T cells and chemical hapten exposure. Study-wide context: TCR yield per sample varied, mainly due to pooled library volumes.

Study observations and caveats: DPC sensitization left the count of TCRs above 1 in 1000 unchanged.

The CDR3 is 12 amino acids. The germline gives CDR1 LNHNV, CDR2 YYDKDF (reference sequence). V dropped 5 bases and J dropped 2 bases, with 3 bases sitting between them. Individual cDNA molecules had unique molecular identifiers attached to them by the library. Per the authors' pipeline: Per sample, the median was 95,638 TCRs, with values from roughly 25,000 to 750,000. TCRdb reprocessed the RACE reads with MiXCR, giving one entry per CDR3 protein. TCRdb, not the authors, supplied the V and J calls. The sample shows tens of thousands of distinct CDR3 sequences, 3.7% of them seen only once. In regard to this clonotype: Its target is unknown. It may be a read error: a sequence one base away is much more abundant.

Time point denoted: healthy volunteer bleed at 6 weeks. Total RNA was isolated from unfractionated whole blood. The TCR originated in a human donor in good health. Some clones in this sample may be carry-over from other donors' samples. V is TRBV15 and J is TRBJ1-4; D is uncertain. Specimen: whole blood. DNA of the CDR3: TGTGCCACCAGCCCCACTAATGAAAAACTGTTTTTT. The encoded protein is CATSPTNEKLFF.